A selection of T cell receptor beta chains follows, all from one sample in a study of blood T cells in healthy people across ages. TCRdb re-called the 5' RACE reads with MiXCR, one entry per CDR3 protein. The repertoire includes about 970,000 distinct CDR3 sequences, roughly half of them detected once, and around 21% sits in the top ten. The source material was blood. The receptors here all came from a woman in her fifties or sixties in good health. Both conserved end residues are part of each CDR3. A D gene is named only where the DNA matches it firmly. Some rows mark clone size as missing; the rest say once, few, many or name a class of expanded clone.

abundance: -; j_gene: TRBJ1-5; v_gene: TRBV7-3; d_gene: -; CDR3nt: TGTGCCAGCAGCTTAAATGGAGGGGCGAATCAGCCCCAGCATTTT; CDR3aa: CASSLNGGANQPQHF
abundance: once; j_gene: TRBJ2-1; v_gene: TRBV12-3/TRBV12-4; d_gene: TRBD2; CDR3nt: TGTGCCCGCAGTTTAGGTCTAGCGGGAGCTAATGAGCAGTTCTTC; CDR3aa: CARSLGLAGANEQFF
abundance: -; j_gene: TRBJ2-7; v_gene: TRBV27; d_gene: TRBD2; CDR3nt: TGTGCCAGCAGTCTAGTGACTAGCCGGAGGAGGGAGCAGTACTTC; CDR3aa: CASSLVTSRRREQYF
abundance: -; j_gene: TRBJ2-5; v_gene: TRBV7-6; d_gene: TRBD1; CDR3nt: TGTGCCAGCAGCAAGGACAGGGGGCTCAGAGAGACCCAGTACTTC; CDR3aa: CASSKDRGLRETQYF
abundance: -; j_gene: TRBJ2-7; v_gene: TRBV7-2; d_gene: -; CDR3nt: TGTGCCAGCAGCCCTCGCTACGTCAACGAGCAGTACTTC; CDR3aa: CASSPRYVNEQYF
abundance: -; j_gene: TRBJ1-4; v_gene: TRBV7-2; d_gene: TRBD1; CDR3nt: TGTGCCAGCAGCTACGTAGGGGACAGAGACCATGAAAAACTGTTTTTT; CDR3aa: CASSYVGDRDHEKLFF
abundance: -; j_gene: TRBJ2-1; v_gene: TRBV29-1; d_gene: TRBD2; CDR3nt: TGCAGCGCAGGAGGGGGACTAGCGGATTACAATGAGCAGTTCTTC; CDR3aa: CSAGGGLADYNEQFF
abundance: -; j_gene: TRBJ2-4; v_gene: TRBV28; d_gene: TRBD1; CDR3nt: TGTGCCAGCAGGAGGGACAGGGGAAACATTCAGTACTTC; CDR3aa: CASRRDRGNIQYF
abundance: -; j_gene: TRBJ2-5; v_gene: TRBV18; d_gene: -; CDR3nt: TGTGCCAGCTCACCTAACAGTCAAGAGACCCAGTACTTC; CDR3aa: CASSPNSQETQYF
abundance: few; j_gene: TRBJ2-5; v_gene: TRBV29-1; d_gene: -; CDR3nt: TGCAGCGTTGGTGGGGGAGCGGGAGAGACCCAGTACTTC; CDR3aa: CSVGGGAGETQYF
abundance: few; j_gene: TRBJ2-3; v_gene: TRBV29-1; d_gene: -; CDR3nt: TGCAGCGTTCCGACCCCGGCGAAGGATACGCAGTATTTT; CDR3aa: CSVPTPAKDTQYF
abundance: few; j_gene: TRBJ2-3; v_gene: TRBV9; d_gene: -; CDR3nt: TGTGCCAGCAGCGTGGTCAGCACAGATACGCAGTATTTT; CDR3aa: CASSVVSTDTQYF
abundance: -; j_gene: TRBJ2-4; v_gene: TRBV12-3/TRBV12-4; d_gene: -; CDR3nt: TGTGCCAGCAGTTTGGGGGGGGCAAAGGTCATTCAGTACTTC; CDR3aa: CASSLGGAKVIQYF
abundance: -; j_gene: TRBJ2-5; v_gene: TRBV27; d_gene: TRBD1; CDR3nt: TGTGCCAGCAGTTTAGTTCAGGGGGTTGGAGAGCAGTACTTC; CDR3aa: CASSLVQGVGEQYF
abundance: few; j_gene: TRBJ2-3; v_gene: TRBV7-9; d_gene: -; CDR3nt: TGTGCCAGCAGCTTTGCCCGGGACCCTAGCACAGATACGCAGTATTTT; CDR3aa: CASSFARDPSTDTQYF
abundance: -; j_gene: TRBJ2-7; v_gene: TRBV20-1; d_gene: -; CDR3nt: TGCAGTGCCATAGACGGTGGTTACGAGCAGTACTTC; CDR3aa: CSAIDGGYEQYF
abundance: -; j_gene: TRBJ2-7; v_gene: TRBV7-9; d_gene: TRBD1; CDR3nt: TGTGCCAGCAGCCCAGGGGGCATCGACGAGCAGTACTTC; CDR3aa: CASSPGGIDEQYF
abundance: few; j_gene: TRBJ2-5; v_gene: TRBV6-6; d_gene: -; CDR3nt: TGTGCCAGCAGCTTGGAGGGGAGGCCCTGGGAGACCCAGTACTTC; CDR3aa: CASSLEGRPWETQYF
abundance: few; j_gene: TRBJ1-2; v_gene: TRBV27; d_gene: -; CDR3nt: TGTGCCAGCAGTCCCCAGGGGAATGGCTACACCTTC; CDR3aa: CASSPQGNGYTF